Listed below are T cell receptor beta chains from one sample, sequenced in a study of blood T cell repertoires in COVID-19. The assay was immunoSEQ multiplex PCR, and TCRdb's table has in-frame clones only and misses some. The sample includes under 200,000 clones, over 75% of them seen just once. Sequenced material: PBMCs or T cells enriched from blood (not recorded which). These receptors were collected from a middle-aged man who had recovered from COVID-19. CDR3s include the opening cysteine and the closing phenylalanine or tryptophan. Fields, in order: J gene, V gene, CDR3 protein.

J gene: TRBJ1-5; V gene: TRBV4-1; CDR3 protein: CASSQGTGGYFQPQHF
J gene: TRBJ2-7; V gene: TRBV19; CDR3 protein: CASSGQPVGEQYF
J gene: TRBJ2-4; V gene: TRBV28; CDR3 protein: CASSPSGSGLAGGYKNIQYF
J gene: TRBJ1-5; V gene: TRBV9; CDR3 protein: CASSATASNQPQHF
J gene: TRBJ1-5; V gene: TRBV28; CDR3 protein: CASSLWFRGTVSNQPQHF
J gene: TRBJ2-2; V gene: TRBV27; CDR3 protein: CASTPFGGGGELFF
J gene: TRBJ1-2; V gene: TRBV24-1; CDR3 protein: CATRSSPGQGARNGYTF
J gene: TRBJ2-6; V gene: TRBV27; CDR3 protein: CASSRGQPGISGANVLTF
J gene: TRBJ2-5; V gene: TRBV28; CDR3 protein: CASTPGGLGETQYF
J gene: TRBJ2-3; V gene: TRBV27; CDR3 protein: CASSLGTGSTDTQYF
J gene: TRBJ2-5; V gene: TRBV5-8; CDR3 protein: CASSFGGRGEETQYF
J gene: TRBJ1-4; V gene: TRBV12-3/TRBV12-4; CDR3 protein: CASTKLPGQELFF
J gene: TRBJ1-4; V gene: TRBV19; CDR3 protein: CASTANREKLFF
J gene: TRBJ2-7; V gene: TRBV28; CDR3 protein: CASSRGGGTYEQYF
J gene: TRBJ1-4; V gene: TRBV4-2; CDR3 protein: CASSRQGFNEKLFF
J gene: TRBJ2-1; V gene: TRBV19; CDR3 protein: CASKREGSYNEQFF
J gene: TRBJ1-2; V gene: TRBV9; CDR3 protein: CASSGQAGGYTF
J gene: TRBJ1-5; V gene: TRBV5-8; CDR3 protein: CASSSTRDSGDQPQHF
J gene: TRBJ1-2; V gene: TRBV5-1; CDR3 protein: CASSLAGQNYGYTF
J gene: TRBJ1-3; V gene: TRBV3-1/TRBV3-2; CDR3 protein: CASSGEGTGNTIYF
J gene: TRBJ1-5; V gene: TRBV30; CDR3 protein: CAWSGQGTQPQHF
J gene: TRBJ1-6; V gene: TRBV9; CDR3 protein: CASSAGDRGNSPLHF
J gene: TRBJ2-2; V gene: TRBV9; CDR3 protein: CASSVSPQGAWTGELFF
J gene: TRBJ2-3; V gene: TRBV4-1; CDR3 protein: CASSQAADTQYF
J gene: TRBJ2-7; V gene: TRBV18; CDR3 protein: CASSPGGSLYEQYF
J gene: TRBJ1-5; V gene: TRBV28; CDR3 protein: CASSSTRQPQHF
J gene: TRBJ2-5; V gene: TRBV27; CDR3 protein: CASSLRTSGSRALETQYF
J gene: TRBJ1-1; V gene: TRBV30; CDR3 protein: CAWNPRGEITEAFF
J gene: TRBJ2-2; V gene: TRBV24-1; CDR3 protein: CATSDGPPRTMNTGELFF
J gene: TRBJ2-7; V gene: TRBV6-5; CDR3 protein: CASRGTGTGPHEQYF
J gene: TRBJ2-7; V gene: TRBV6-5; CDR3 protein: CASRGQRGVYEQYF
J gene: TRBJ2-3; V gene: TRBV5-1; CDR3 protein: CASSHDRRAGSYTDTQYF
J gene: TRBJ2-7; V gene: TRBV14; CDR3 protein: CASSHPGTERSYEQYF
J gene: TRBJ2-7; V gene: TRBV2; CDR3 protein: CASMEATQIYEQYF
J gene: TRBJ2-7; V gene: TRBV28; CDR3 protein: CASSSTRASGRARTPYEQYF
J gene: TRBJ1-6; V gene: TRBV6-4; CDR3 protein: CASSDGDSPNSPLHF
J gene: TRBJ1-1; V gene: TRBV5-6; CDR3 protein: CASSLGDRENTEAFF
J gene: TRBJ1-4; V gene: TRBV2; CDR3 protein: CASGQGGEKLFF
J gene: TRBJ1-5; V gene: TRBV12-3/TRBV12-4; CDR3 protein: CASSWDNGQPQHF
J gene: TRBJ2-5; V gene: TRBV28; CDR3 protein: CASSFSHSGGAQETQYF
J gene: TRBJ2-2; V gene: TRBV7-9; CDR3 protein: CASSLDFGGRELFF
J gene: TRBJ1-2; V gene: TRBV7-2; CDR3 protein: CASTLTGSYGYTF
J gene: TRBJ1-6; V gene: TRBV28; CDR3 protein: CASSFTSTGGVNSPLHF
J gene: TRBJ2-1; V gene: TRBV10-3; CDR3 protein: CAIKEEGSHNEQFF